This TCR beta chain was profiled in a study of blood T cell repertoires in COVID-19. Study as a whole: COVID-19 samples from acute and convalescent phases originated in the United States, Italy and Spain.

Methods used by the authors: How many nucleated cells were present was estimated from reference gene primer amplification. Sequencing was performed with immunoSEQ multiplex PCR; in TCRdb, only in-frame clones are kept and a portion is missing. That table supplies the V and J calls and clone size; D and trimming were determined from the DNA. The sample holds 160,000 or so clones, approximately 84% seen once. CDR3 size: 13 residues. The V end lost 4 bases, the J end lost 3 bases, and 10 bases lay between the germline ends. Germline values: CDR1 MRHNA, CDR2 SNTAGT. Input material: peripheral blood. The V call is TRBV6-4, the J call TRBJ2-7; D is uncertain. The TCR was taken from a woman over 75 with acute or convalescent COVID-19. CDR3 amino acids: CASSGPEFYEQYF. As DNA, the CDR3 is TGTGCCAGCAGTGGCCCCGAGTTCTACGAGCAGTACTTC.